This is a list of T cell receptor beta chains from one sample in a study of T cells after yellow fever vaccination. A single record per CDR3 protein comes from TCRdb applying MiXCR to the 5' RACE reads. This sample has around 250,000 distinct CDR3 sequences; 6.5% to 8.5% occur once, and the top ten carry about 0.9%. The source was CD4+ T cells sorted from PBMCs, collected 15 days after the yellow fever booster vaccination. Every receptor here comes from a man aged 30-40 years who received the YFV17D yellow fever vaccine. Each CDR3 is given with its conserved first and last residue.

cdr3_aa: CASSTDRSYEQYF; j_call: TRBJ2-7; v_call: TRBV19
cdr3_aa: CASSWAQGVPYEQYF; j_call: TRBJ2-7; v_call: TRBV12-3/TRBV12-4
cdr3_aa: CSASKPGVETQYF; j_call: TRBJ2-5; v_call: TRBV20-1
cdr3_aa: CASSNSGGYNEQFF; j_call: TRBJ2-1; v_call: TRBV12-3/TRBV12-4
cdr3_aa: CASSRSSQDEQYF; j_call: TRBJ2-7; v_call: TRBV7-9
cdr3_aa: CASSQVKGYEQYF; j_call: TRBJ2-7; v_call: TRBV4-3
cdr3_aa: CATSDSGPSTEAFF; j_call: TRBJ1-1; v_call: TRBV24-1
cdr3_aa: CSARVNSGETQYF; j_call: TRBJ2-5; v_call: TRBV20-1
cdr3_aa: CAGIDGRDRTGELFF; j_call: TRBJ2-2; v_call: TRBV12-3/TRBV12-4
cdr3_aa: CASSFGYRSQETQYF; j_call: TRBJ2-5; v_call: TRBV7-9
cdr3_aa: CASSLQINQPQHF; j_call: TRBJ1-5; v_call: TRBV5-1
cdr3_aa: CASSHLLGETQYF; j_call: TRBJ2-5; v_call: TRBV14
cdr3_aa: CASSRSPGIQYF; j_call: TRBJ2-4; v_call: TRBV3-1
cdr3_aa: CASSLSRGYNEQFF; j_call: TRBJ2-1; v_call: TRBV4-3
cdr3_aa: CSARDQLGYTF; j_call: TRBJ1-2; v_call: TRBV20-1
cdr3_aa: CASSAQLAKNIQYF; j_call: TRBJ2-4; v_call: TRBV19
cdr3_aa: CASSRGASDNNEQFF; j_call: TRBJ2-1; v_call: TRBV18
cdr3_aa: CASSPRLSQETQYF; j_call: TRBJ2-5; v_call: TRBV7-9
cdr3_aa: CASSPSRNTGELFF; j_call: TRBJ2-2; v_call: TRBV7-6
cdr3_aa: CANLQGNTDTQYF; j_call: TRBJ2-3; v_call: TRBV10-3
cdr3_aa: CASRDRGLETQYF; j_call: TRBJ2-5; v_call: TRBV19
cdr3_aa: CASSQRLGREIYEQYF; j_call: TRBJ2-7; v_call: TRBV14
cdr3_aa: CASSRTPLTSGRASEQFF; j_call: TRBJ2-1; v_call: TRBV6-5
cdr3_aa: CASSLSLGASSTDTQYF; j_call: TRBJ2-3; v_call: TRBV12-3/TRBV12-4
cdr3_aa: CASSATGTSPFF; j_call: TRBJ2-1; v_call: TRBV5-1
cdr3_aa: CASSLGDTREYF; j_call: TRBJ2-7; v_call: TRBV7-2
cdr3_aa: CASSSVAGITDTQYF; j_call: TRBJ2-3; v_call: TRBV7-2
cdr3_aa: CASSRRGVGELFF; j_call: TRBJ2-2; v_call: TRBV4-3
cdr3_aa: CAWKTELRRTDTQYF; j_call: TRBJ2-3; v_call: TRBV30
cdr3_aa: CSAGPGTTGYTF; j_call: TRBJ1-2; v_call: TRBV20-1
cdr3_aa: CASSPLQVQETQYF; j_call: TRBJ2-5; v_call: TRBV18
cdr3_aa: CASRRGTSGSYEQFF; j_call: TRBJ2-1; v_call: TRBV19
cdr3_aa: CASSRRESGELFF; j_call: TRBJ2-2; v_call: TRBV7-9
cdr3_aa: CASSQDLVVQYNEQFF; j_call: TRBJ2-1; v_call: TRBV4-2
cdr3_aa: CSASVEGTDTQYF; j_call: TRBJ2-3; v_call: TRBV20-1
cdr3_aa: CASSPTPVETQYF; j_call: TRBJ2-5; v_call: TRBV7-9
cdr3_aa: CSASRSGASYNEQFF; j_call: TRBJ2-1; v_call: TRBV20-1
cdr3_aa: CASSYGWGEEVYEQYF; j_call: TRBJ2-7; v_call: TRBV6-2/TRBV6-3
cdr3_aa: CASSSERRAGELFF; j_call: TRBJ2-2; v_call: TRBV7-6
cdr3_aa: CASSARDRFSYEQYF; j_call: TRBJ2-7; v_call: TRBV4-2
cdr3_aa: CASSEGGSGASNEQFF; j_call: TRBJ2-1; v_call: TRBV10-1
cdr3_aa: CASSQSPDSTDTQYF; j_call: TRBJ2-3; v_call: TRBV4-2
cdr3_aa: CASSLAGRRLNTEAFF; j_call: TRBJ1-1; v_call: TRBV5-4
cdr3_aa: CSASDRGRGTEAFF; j_call: TRBJ1-1; v_call: TRBV20-1
cdr3_aa: CCATAQGGVPVAKNIQYF; j_call: TRBJ2-4; v_call: TRBV20-1
cdr3_aa: CSARMVPGLAGEETQYF; j_call: TRBJ2-5; v_call: TRBV20-1
cdr3_aa: CASSGQRTGELFF; j_call: TRBJ2-2; v_call: TRBV5-1
cdr3_aa: CAWSAVSKQYF; j_call: TRBJ2-7; v_call: TRBV30